This entry describes one TCR beta chain. Profiling relied on immunoSEQ multiplex PCR, and the TCRdb table lists in-frame clones only, not all of them. The data contain about 190,000 clones, 70% to 90% of them seen just once; the ten biggest clones take up about 1%. Germline assignment: CDR1 KGHSH and CDR2 LQKENI. V was trimmed by 4 bases and J by 8 bases, leaving 18 bases between them. The CDR3 covers 15 residues. The sample comes from a study of blood T cell repertoires in COVID-19. Source material: peripheral blood. The receptor was isolated from a man aged 30 to 39 with acute or convalescent COVID-19. This chain uses TRBV18 with TRBJ1-5; possible D gene TRBD1, 5 bases. CDR3 protein: CASSLIGRGTEPQHF. CDR3 sequence (DNA): TGTGCCAGCTCACTTATAGGACGGGGGACGGAGCCCCAGCATTTT.